The 2 T cell receptor beta chains below were found in one sample sequenced in a study of T cell responses to AZD1222 COVID-19 vaccine. Only in-frame clones appear in the TCRdb table, and some are missing; sequencing was by immunoSEQ multiplex PCR. Of about 270,000 clones in the sample, 90% to 95% were seen once. The sequencing used peripheral blood, collected 28 days after the second AZD1222 dose. The source is an adult who received the AZD1222 COVID-19 vaccine.

The gene calls are TRBV28 and TRBJ1-1; D is perhaps TRBD1 (5 bases). This CDR3 comprises 15 residues. Germline-derived CDR1 and CDR2 are MDHEN and SYDVKM. With 8 bases removed from V and 4 bases from J, the gap between germline ends came to 20 bases. In nucleotides, the CDR3 is TGTGCCAGCGTCCGGGGGGGTAGGGGTTCCACTGAAGCTTTCTTT. Its protein is CASVRGGRGSTEAFF.

This clone appeared once. The CDR3 loop reads CASILGGPGDTQYF. DNA for the CDR3: TGTGCCAGCATCCTAGGGGGGCCAGGAGATACGCAGTATTTT. The chain joins TRBV18 to TRBJ2-3; either TRBD1 or TRBD2 may supply D (6 bases each). The CDR3 is 14 amino acids. CDR1 KGHSH and CDR2 LQKENI come from the germline V gene. V was shortened by 8 bases and J by 5 bases, with 17 bases between the two germline ends.